This TCR beta chain was sequenced during a study of OX40 agonist ivuxolimab in advanced cancers. As for the study in general: Antecedent anti-PD-1, anti-PD-L1 or anti-CTLA-4 therapy was permissible, with under 50% having received some.

The repertoire was sequenced with immunoSEQ multiplex PCR; TCRdb's copy has only in-frame clones and lacks some. The table lists fewer than 90,000 clones, roughly 90% of them singletons, with about 0.28% in the top ten. Anyone with autoimmune disease history or systemic immunosuppression was excluded. CDR3 size: 14 residues. Trimming took off 2 bases at V and 4 bases at J, with 13 bases between the two ends. From germline, CDR1 is SGHNT and CDR2 YYREEE (reference sequence). This sequence was found in an adult with an advanced solid tumor such as melanoma, head and neck, liver or kidney cancer. The sequencing here drew on CD4+ or CD8+ T cells sorted from blood, taken in a trial of the OX40 agonist ivuxolimab. V and J are TRBV5-4 and TRBJ2-7; perhaps TRBD2 as D (6 bases). DNA for the CDR3: TGTGCCAGCAGCTTCGGCGGGGTGGTGTACGAGCAGTACTTC. Its protein is CASSFGGVVYEQYF.